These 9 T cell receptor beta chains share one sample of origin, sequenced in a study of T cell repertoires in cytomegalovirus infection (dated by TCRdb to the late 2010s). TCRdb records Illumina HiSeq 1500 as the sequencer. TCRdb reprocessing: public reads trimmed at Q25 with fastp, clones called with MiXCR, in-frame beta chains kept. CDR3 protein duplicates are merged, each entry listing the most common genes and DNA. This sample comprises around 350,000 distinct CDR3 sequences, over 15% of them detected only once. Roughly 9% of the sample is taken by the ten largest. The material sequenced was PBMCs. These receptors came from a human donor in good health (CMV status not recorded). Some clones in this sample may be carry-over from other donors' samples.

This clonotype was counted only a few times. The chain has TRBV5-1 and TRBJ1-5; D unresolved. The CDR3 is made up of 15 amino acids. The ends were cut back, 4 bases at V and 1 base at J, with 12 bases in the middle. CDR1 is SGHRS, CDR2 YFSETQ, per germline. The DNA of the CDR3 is TGCGCCAGCAGCCCGGACGGACCCAGCAATCAGCCCCAGCATTTT. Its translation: CASSPDGPSNQPQHF.

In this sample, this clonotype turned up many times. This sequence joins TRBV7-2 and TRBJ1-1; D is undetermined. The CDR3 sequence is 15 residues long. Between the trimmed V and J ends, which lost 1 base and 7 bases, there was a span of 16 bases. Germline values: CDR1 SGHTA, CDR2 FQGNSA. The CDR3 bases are TGTGCCAGCAGCTTAGAAGTCGGCGGCCCCTTTGAAGCTTTCTTT. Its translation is CASSLEVGGPFEAFF.

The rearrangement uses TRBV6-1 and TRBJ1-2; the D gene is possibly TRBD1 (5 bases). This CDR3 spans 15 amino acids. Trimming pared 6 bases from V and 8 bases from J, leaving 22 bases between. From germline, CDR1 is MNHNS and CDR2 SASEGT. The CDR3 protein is CASSHTGDPLMGYTF. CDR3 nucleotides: TGTGCCAGCAGCCATACAGGTGACCCTTTAATGGGCTACACCTTC.

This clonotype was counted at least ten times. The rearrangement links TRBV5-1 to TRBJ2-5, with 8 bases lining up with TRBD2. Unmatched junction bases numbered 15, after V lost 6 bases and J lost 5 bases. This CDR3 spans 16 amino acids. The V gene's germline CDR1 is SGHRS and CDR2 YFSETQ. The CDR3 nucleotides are TGCGCCAGCAAGGCCAGTTCGGGGGGGTCGACGGAGACCCAGTACTTC. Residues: CASKASSGGSTETQYF.

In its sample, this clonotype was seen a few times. The CDR3 loop is CASSRRPLGWDEQYF. CDR3 DNA sequence: TGTGCCAGCAGCCGACGGCCACTTGGATGGGACGAGCAGTACTTC. The gene calls are TRBV6-2 or TRBV6-3 and TRBJ2-7; D call uncertain. The length of the CDR3 is 15 residues. From germline, CDR1 is MNHEY and CDR2 SVGEGT. The V gene lost 6 bases and the J gene lost 5 bases, with 20 bases spanning the gap.

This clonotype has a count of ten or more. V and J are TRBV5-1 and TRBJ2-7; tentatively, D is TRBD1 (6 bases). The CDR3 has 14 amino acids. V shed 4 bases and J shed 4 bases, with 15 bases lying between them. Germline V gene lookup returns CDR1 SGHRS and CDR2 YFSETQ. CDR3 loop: CASSPAAGEYEQYF. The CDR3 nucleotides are TGCGCCAGCAGCCCCGCGGCAGGGGAATACGAGCAGTACTTC. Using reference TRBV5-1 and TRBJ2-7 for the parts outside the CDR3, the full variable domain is KAGVTQTPRYLIKTRGQQVTLSCSPISGHRSVSWYQQTPGQGLQFLFEYFSETQRNKGNFPGRFSGRQFSNSRSEMNVSTLELGDSALYLCASSPAAGEYEQYFGPGTRLTVT.

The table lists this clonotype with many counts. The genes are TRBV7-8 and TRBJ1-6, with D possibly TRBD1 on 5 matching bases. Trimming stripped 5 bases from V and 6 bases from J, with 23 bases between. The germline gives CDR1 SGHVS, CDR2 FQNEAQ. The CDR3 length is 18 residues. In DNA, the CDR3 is TGTGCCAGCAGCCCAATCAGGGTAGCCTCAGGGCCTAATTCACCCCTCCACTTT. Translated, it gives CASSPIRVASGPNSPLHF. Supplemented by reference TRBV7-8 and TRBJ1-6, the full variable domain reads GAGVSQSPRYKVAKRGQDVALRCDPISGHVSLFWYQQALGQGPEFLTYFQNEAQLDKSGLPSDRFFAERPEGSVSTLKIQRTQQEDSAVYLCASSPIRVASGPNSPLHFGNGTRLTVT.

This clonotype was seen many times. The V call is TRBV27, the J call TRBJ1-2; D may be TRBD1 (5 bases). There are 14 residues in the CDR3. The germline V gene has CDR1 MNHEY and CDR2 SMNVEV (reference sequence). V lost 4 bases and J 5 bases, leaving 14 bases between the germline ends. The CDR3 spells CASSSAGIPYGYTF. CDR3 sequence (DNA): TGTGCCAGCAGTTCTGCAGGGATCCCGTATGGCTACACCTTC.

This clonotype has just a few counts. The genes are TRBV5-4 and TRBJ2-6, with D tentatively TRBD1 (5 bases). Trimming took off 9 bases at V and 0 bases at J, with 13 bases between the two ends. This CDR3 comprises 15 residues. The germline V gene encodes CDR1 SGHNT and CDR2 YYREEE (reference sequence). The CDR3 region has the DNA TGTGCCATCTCCGGACACCGCTCTGGGGCCAACGTCCTGACTTTC. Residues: CAISGHRSGANVLTF.